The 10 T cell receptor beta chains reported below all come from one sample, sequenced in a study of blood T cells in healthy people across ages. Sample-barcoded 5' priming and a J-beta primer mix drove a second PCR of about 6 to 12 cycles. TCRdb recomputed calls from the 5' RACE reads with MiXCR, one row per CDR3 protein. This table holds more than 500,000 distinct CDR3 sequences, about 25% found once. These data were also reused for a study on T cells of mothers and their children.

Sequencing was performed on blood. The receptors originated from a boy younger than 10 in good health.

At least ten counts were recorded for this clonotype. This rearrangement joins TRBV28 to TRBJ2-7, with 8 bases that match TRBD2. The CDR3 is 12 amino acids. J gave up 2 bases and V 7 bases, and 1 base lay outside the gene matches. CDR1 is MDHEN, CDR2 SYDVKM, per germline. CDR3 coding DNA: TGTGCCAGCAATAGCGGGACCTACGAGCAGTACTTC. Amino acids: CASNSGTYEQYF.

The CDR3 here is CSARSGTNYNEQFF. DNA for the CDR3: TGCAGTGCTAGGTCCGGGACAAATTACAATGAGCAGTTCTTC. The chain links TRBV20-1 to TRBJ2-5; a weak D match, TRBD1 (6 bases). The DNA end is more similar to TRBJ2-1, so the J call may be wrong. Per the germline V gene, CDR1 is DFQATT and CDR2 is SNEGSKA (reference sequence). This CDR3 has 14 residues.

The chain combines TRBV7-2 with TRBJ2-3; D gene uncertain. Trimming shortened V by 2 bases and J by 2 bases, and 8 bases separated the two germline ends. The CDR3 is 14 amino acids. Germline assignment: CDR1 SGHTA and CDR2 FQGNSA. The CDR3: CASSLRYTTDTQYF. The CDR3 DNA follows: TGTGCCAGCAGCTTACGGTATACCACAGATACGCAGTATTTT.

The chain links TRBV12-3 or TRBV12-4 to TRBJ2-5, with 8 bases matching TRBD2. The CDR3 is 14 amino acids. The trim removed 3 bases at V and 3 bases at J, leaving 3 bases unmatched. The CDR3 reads CASSFELAEETQYF. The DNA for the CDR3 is TGTGCCAGCAGTTTTGAACTAGCGGAAGAGACCCAGTACTTC.

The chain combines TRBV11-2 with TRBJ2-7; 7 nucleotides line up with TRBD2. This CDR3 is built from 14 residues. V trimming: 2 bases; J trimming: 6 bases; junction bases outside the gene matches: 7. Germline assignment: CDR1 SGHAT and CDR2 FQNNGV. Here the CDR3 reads CASSLFAGEGEQYF. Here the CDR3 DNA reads TGTGCCAGCAGCTTATTCGCGGGAGAAGGCGAGCAGTACTTC.

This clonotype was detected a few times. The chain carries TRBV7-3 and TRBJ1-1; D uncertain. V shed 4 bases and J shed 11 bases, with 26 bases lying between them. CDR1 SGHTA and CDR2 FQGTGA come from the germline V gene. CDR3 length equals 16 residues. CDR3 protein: CASSSILLKDISPAFF. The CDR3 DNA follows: TGTGCCAGCAGCTCTATCCTCCTGAAAGATATTAGTCCGGCTTTCTTT.

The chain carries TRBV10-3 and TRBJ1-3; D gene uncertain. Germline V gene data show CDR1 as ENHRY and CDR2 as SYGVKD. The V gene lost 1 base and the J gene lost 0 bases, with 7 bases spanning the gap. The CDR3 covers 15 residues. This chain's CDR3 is CAISEYGSSGNTIYF. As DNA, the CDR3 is TGTGCCATCAGTGAGTACGGCAGCTCTGGAAACACCATATATTTT.

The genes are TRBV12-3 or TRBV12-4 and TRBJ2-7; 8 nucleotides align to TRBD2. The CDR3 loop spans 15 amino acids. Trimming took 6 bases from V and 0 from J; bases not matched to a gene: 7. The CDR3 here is CASSPTGGISYEQYF. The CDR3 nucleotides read TGTGCCAGCAGCCCGACGGGGGGGATCTCCTACGAGCAGTACTTC.

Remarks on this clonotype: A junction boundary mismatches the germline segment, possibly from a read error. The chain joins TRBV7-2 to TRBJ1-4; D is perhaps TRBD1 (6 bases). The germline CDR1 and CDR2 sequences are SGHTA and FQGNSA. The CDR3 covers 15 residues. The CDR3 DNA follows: TGTGCCAGCAGCTTAGGGGACCGGGGGCGTGAAAAACTGTCTTTT. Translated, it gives CASSLGDRGREKLSF.

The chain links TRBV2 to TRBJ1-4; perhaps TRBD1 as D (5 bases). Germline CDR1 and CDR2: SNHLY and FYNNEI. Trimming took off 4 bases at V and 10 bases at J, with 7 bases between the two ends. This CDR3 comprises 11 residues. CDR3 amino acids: CASSAGGKLFF. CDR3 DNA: TGTGCCAGCAGTGCCGGGGGAAAACTGTTTTTT.